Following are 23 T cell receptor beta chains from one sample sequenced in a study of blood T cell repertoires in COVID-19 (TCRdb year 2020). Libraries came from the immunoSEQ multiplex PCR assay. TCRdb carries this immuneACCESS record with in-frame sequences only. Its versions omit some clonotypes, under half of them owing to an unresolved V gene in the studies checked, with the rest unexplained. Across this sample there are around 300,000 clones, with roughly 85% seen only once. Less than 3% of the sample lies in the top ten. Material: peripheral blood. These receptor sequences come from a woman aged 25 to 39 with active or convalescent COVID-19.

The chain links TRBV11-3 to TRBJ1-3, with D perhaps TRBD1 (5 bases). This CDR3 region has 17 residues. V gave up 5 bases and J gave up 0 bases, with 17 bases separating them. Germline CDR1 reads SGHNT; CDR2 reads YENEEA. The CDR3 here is CASSPIKRQTSGNTIYF. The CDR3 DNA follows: TGTGCCAGCAGCCCCATTAAACGACAGACCTCTGGAAACACCATATATTTT.

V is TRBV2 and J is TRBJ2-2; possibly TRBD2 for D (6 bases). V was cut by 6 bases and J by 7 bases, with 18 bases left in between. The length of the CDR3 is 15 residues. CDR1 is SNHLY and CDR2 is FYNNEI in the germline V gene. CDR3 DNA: TGTGCCAGCAGGCACGACAGTGGGGGAGGCGGGGAGCTGTTTTTT. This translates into CASRHDSGGGGELFF.

The CDR3 bases are TGCGCCAGCAGCTTGGGGCAGACTAGCTCCGGGGAGCTGTTTTTT. Translated: CASSLGQTSSGELFF. The rearrangement links TRBV5-1 to TRBJ2-2, with 7 bases aligning to TRBD2. The CDR3 has 15 amino acids. The germline CDR1 and CDR2 sequences are SGHRS and YFSETQ. The J segment lost 6 bases and the V segment lost 0 bases, leaving 5 bases of the junction unmatched.

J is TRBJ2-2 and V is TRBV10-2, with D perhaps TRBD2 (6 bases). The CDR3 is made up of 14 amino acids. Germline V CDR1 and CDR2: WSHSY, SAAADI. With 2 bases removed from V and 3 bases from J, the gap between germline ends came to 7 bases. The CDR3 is CASSERGYTGELFF. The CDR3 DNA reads TGCGCCAGCAGTGAGCGGGGGTACACCGGGGAGCTGTTTTTT.

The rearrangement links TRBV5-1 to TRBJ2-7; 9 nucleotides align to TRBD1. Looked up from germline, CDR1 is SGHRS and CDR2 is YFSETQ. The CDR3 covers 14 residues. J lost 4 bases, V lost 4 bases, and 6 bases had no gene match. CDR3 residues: CASSPRDREYEQYF. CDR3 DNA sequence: TGCGCCAGCAGCCCTCGGGACAGGGAGTACGAGCAGTACTTC.

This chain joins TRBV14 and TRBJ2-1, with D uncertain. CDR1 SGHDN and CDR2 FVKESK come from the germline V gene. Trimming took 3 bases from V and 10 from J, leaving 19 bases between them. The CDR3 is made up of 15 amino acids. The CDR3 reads CASSHPTFGVGEQFF. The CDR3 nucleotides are TGTGCCAGCAGCCACCCCACCTTCGGAGTCGGGGAGCAGTTCTTC.

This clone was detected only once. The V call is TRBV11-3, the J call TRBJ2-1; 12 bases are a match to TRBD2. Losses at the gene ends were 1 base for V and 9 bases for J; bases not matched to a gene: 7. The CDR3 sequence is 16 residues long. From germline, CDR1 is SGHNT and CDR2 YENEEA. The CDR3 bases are TGTGCCAGCAGCTTAGCTCTAGCGGGGGGGCCGGGTGAGCAGTTCTTC. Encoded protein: CASSLALAGGPGEQFF.

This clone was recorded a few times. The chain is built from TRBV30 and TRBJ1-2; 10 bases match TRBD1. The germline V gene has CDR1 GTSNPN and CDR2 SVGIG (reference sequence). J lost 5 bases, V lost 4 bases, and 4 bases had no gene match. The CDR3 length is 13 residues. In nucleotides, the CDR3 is TGTGCCTGGAATTTGGACAGGGGGTATGGCTACACCTTC. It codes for CAWNLDRGYGYTF.

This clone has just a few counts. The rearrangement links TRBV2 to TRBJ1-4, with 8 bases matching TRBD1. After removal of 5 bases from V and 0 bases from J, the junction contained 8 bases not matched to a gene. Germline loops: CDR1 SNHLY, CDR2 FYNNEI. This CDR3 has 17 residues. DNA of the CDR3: TGTGCCAGCAGTCCAGACAGGGGACTTGCAACTAATGAAAAACTGTTTTTT. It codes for CASSPDRGLATNEKLFF.

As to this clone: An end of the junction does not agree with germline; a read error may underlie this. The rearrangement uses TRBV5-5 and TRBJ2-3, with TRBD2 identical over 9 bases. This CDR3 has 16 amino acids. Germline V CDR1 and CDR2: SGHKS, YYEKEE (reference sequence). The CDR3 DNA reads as TGTGCCAGCAGCTCCCGGCCTCTGGCGGGGGGGTCGTATGGGCATTTT. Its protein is CASSSRPLAGGSYGHF.

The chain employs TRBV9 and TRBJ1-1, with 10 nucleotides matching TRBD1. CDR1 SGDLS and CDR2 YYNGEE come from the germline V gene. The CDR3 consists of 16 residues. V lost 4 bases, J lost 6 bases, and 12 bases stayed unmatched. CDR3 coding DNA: TGTGCCAGCAGCCCGGGAGCCCCTGACAGGGGGCCTGAAGCTTTCTTT. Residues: CASSPGAPDRGPEAFF.

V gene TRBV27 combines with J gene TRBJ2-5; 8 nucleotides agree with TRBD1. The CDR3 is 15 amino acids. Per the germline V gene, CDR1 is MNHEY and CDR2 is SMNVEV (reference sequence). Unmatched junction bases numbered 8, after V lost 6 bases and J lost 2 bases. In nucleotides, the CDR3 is TGTGCCAGCAGCGCCCCCAGGACAGGGCAAGAGACCCAGTACTTC. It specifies CASSAPRTGQETQYF.

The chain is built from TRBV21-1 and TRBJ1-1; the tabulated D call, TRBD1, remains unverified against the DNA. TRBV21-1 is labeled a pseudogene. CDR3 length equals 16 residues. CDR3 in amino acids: CASSIAFRVLNTEAFF. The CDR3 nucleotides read TGTGCCAGCAGCATTGCCTTCAGGGTCCTGAACACTGAAGCTTTCTTT.

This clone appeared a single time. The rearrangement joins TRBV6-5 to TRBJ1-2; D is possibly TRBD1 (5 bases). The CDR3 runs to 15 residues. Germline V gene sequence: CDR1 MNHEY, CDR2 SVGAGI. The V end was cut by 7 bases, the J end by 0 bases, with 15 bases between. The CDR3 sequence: CASMRTGVTNYGYTF. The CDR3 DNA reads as TGTGCCAGCATGAGAACAGGCGTTACTAACTATGGCTACACCTTC.

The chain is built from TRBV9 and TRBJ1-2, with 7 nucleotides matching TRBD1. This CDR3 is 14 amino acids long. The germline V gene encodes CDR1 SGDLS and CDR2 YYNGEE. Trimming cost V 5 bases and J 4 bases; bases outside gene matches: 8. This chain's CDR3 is CASSNRTGSYGYTF. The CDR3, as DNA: TGTGCCAGCAGTAACCGGACAGGATCCTATGGCTACACCTTC.

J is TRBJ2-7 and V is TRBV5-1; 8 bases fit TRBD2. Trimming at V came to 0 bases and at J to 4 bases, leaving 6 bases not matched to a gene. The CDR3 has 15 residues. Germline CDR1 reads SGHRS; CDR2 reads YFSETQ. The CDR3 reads CASSLEPAGEYEQYF. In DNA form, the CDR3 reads TGCGCCAGCAGCTTGGAACCAGCGGGGGAGTACGAGCAGTACTTC.

Here the CDR3 reads CASSQDGKGILYEQYF. DNA of the CDR3: TGTGCCAGCAGCCAAGATGGGAAGGGGATCCTCTACGAGCAGTACTTC. The chain carries TRBV3-1 (or the pseudogene TRBV3-2) and TRBJ2-7; D may be TRBD1 (5 bases). The CDR3 runs to 16 residues. V gave up 0 bases and J gave up 3 bases, with 15 bases separating them. Per germline, CDR1 LGHDT and CDR2 YNNKEL (reference sequence).

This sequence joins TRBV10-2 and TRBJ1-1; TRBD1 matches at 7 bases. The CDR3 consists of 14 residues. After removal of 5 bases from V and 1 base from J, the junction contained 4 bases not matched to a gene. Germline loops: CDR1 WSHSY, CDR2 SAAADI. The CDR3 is CASSYTGENTEAFF. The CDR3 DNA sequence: TGCGCCAGCAGTTATACAGGGGAGAACACTGAAGCTTTCTTT.

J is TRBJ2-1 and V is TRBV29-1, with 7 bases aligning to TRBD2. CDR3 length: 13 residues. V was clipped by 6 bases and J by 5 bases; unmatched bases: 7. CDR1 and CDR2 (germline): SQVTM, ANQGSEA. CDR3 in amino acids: CSVSPGLHNEQFF. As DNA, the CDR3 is TGCAGCGTCTCTCCGGGACTACACAATGAGCAGTTCTTC.

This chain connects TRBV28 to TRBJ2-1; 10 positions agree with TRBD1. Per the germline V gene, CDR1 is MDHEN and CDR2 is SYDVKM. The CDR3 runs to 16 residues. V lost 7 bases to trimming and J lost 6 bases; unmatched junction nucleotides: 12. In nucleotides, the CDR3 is TGTGCCAGCAATTGGGGACAGGGGTTATGGTCCAATGAGCAGTTCTTC. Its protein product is CASNWGQGLWSNEQFF.

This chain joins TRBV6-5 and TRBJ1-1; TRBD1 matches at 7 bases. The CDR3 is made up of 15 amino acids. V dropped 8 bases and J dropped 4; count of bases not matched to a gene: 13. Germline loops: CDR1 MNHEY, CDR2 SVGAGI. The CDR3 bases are TGTGCCAGCGGGAGGATAGGGGGCCGCGGCACTGAAGCTTTCTTT. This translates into CASGRIGGRGTEAFF.

The CDR3 protein is CASSQRLPPGELFF. CDR3 DNA: TGTGCCAGCAGCCAGCGTCTCCCTCCCGGGGAGCTGTTTTTT. The chain joins TRBV3-1 (or the pseudogene TRBV3-2) to TRBJ2-2; D is ambiguous. V lost 3 bases, J lost 6 bases, and 11 bases lay in between. This CDR3 has 14 residues. Germline CDR1 is LGHDT and CDR2 is YNNKEL (reference sequence).

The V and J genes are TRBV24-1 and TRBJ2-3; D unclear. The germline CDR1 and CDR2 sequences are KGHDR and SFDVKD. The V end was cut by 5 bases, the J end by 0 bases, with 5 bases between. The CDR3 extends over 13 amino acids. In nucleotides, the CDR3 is TGTGCCACCAGTGGAGCAAGCACAGATACGCAGTATTTT. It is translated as CATSGASTDTQYF.